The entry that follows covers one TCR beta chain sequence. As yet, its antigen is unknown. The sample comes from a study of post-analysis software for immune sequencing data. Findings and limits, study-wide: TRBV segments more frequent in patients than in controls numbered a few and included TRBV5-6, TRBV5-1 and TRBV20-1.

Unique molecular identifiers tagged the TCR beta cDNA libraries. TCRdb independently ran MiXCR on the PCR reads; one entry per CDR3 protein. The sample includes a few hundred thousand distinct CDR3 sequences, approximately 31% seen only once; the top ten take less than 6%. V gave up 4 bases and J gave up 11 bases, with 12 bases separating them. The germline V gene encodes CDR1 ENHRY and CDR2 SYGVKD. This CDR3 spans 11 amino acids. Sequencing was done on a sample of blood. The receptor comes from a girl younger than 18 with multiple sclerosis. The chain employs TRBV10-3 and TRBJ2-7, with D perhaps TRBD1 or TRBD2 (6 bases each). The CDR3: CAISAGDTKYF. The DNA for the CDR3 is TGTGCCATCAGTGCGGGGGACACCAAGTACTTC.